This T cell receptor (beta chain) was identified in a study of molecular identifiers for immune sequencing clone quantification. Naive CD8 libraries used roughly 17,000 to 1,000,000 sorted cells and 10%, 30% or 50% RNA. As CD8+CD4-CCR7+CD45RA+ cells, naive CD8 T cells were sorted. At least ten counts were recorded for this clonotype. The antigen is not known. The CDR3 consists of 15 residues. From germline, CDR1 is SGHKS and CDR2 YYEKEE (reference sequence). Trimming removed 0 bases from V and 2 bases from J, with 10 bases in between. Methods described previously, with TCR primers listed, were used for bulk TCR libraries. TCRdb re-called the PCR reads with MiXCR, one entry per CDR3 protein. This sample yields over 55,000 distinct CDR3 sequences, of which over 15% are seen a single time; approximately 1.5% belongs to the top ten. Study-level findings and limits: Clones above 20 RNA copies contained over 98% of effector molecules and under 1% of naive molecules.

Sequenced: naive CD8+ T cells from blood, with Jurkat cell RNA spiked in. Indicated subset: FACS-sorted CD8+CD4-CCR7+CD45RA+ naive T cells. The V and J genes are TRBV5-5 and TRBJ2-3; no reliable D call. This TCR came from a human donor in good health. Some libraries in this study had Jurkat cell RNA spiked in. The CDR3 loop reads CASSLEAFNTDTQYF. In nucleotides, the CDR3 is TGTGCCAGCAGCTTGGAAGCGTTTAACACAGATACGCAGTATTTT.